These 18 T cell receptor beta chains were all obtained from the same sample, sequenced in a study of blood T cell repertoires in COVID-19. Clones were sequenced by immunoSEQ multiplex PCR, and TCRdb holds only the in-frame ones, with some missing. The sample records 110,000 or so clones, less than 85% being singletons. Sequenced material: peripheral blood. The receptor set was obtained from a human donor in a cohort sampled during active COVID-19.

This clone was counted once. This chain links TRBV5-3 with TRBJ1-1; perhaps TRBD1 as D (5 bases). TRBV5-3 is flagged as an ORF with uncertain function. CDR3 length equals 14 residues. V was pared by 0 bases and J by 3 bases, with 9 bases between. CDR3 residues: CARSLEQGDTEAFF. CDR3 DNA: TGTGCCAGAAGCTTGGAACAAGGGGACACTGAAGCTTTCTTT.

The chain joins TRBV4-1 to TRBJ1-2, with 9 positions matching TRBD1. Per the germline V gene, CDR1 is MGHRA and CDR2 is YSYEKL. The CDR3 consists of 18 residues. V lost 3 bases, J lost 0 bases, and 11 bases stayed unmatched. The CDR3: CASSHLPSGQGANYGYTF. For the CDR3, the DNA is TGCGCCAGCAGCCACCTCCCGTCGGGACAGGGAGCTAACTATGGCTACACCTTC.

The genes are TRBV19 and TRBJ2-1; a possible D gene is TRBD1 (6 bases). The V gene lost 1 base and the J gene lost 0 bases, with 7 bases spanning the gap. Germline-derived CDR1 and CDR2 are LNHDA and SQIVND (reference sequence). This CDR3 spans 15 amino acids. As DNA, the CDR3 is TGTGCCAGTAGTATAGCGGACAGCTCCTACAATGAGCAGTTCTTC. Protein sequence: CASSIADSSYNEQFF.

The V call is TRBV7-2, the J call TRBJ2-1; 7 bases match TRBD1. The CDR3 is 15 amino acids. V was pared by 2 bases and J by 2 bases, with 3 bases of the junction left unmatched. Germline values: CDR1 SGHTA, CDR2 FQGNSA. Written as DNA, the CDR3 is TGTGCCAGCAGCTTACCAGGGGGAGCCTACAATGAGCAGTTCTTC. Translated: CASSLPGGAYNEQFF.

The V gene is TRBV19, the J gene TRBJ2-2; possibly TRBD2 for D (5 bases). Looked up from germline, CDR1 is LNHDA and CDR2 is SQIVND (reference sequence). CDR3 length: 14 residues. V lost 7 bases to trimming and J lost 3 bases, with 12 bases between them. The CDR3, as DNA: TGTGCCAGTATTCCGGGAACCTACACCGGGGAGCTGTTTTTT. As protein: CASIPGTYTGELFF.

The V gene is TRBV6-5, the J gene TRBJ2-2, with 8 bases lining up with TRBD1. CDR3 length equals 15 residues. CDR1 is MNHEY and CDR2 is SVGAGI in the germline V gene. Germline trimming cut 4 bases from V and 6 bases from J; bases unmatched to any gene: 7. The CDR3 sequence: CASSLTGERAGELFF. The CDR3 bases are TGTGCCAGCAGTTTGACAGGGGAGAGGGCCGGGGAGCTGTTTTTT.

This clone was detected once. The chain links TRBV10-3 to TRBJ1-6; 7 nucleotides match TRBD1. Looked up from germline, CDR1 is ENHRY and CDR2 is SYGVKD. CDR3 length equals 15 residues. V shed 5 bases, J shed 5 bases, and the junction held 6 bases outside the gene matches. The CDR3 DNA is TGTGCCATCAGTAAACAGGGGAAGGATAATTCACCCCTCCACTTT. Its protein product is CAISKQGKDNSPLHF.

This rearrangement joins TRBV6-5 to TRBJ2-1; TRBD2 aligns across 11 bases. The CDR3 spans 15 residues. V lost 6 bases, J lost 2 bases, and 3 bases stayed unmatched. CDR1 is MNHEY and CDR2 is SVGAGI in the germline V gene. The CDR3 loop reads CASRIAGGPYNEQFF. In nucleotides, the CDR3 is TGTGCCAGCAGGATAGCGGGGGGGCCCTACAATGAGCAGTTCTTC.

The rearrangement uses TRBV6-5 and TRBJ2-7; a weak D match, TRBD2 (5 bases). CDR1 MNHEY and CDR2 SVGAGI come from the germline V gene. This CDR3 has 15 residues. V dropped 2 bases and J dropped 6 bases, with 17 bases sitting between them. The DNA for the CDR3 is TGTGCCAGCAGTTACACGGTCGGTCAGGAGGCCGAGCAGTACTTC. Encoded protein: CASSYTVGQEAEQYF.

The chain has TRBV2 and TRBJ1-1, with D unclear. CDR1 and CDR2 (germline): SNHLY, FYNNEI. The CDR3 loop spans 14 amino acids. Trimming shortened V by 7 bases and J by 1 base, and 13 bases separated the two germline ends. This CDR3 is CASTRVQGNTEAFF. CDR3 DNA sequence: TGTGCCAGCACCCGGGTCCAAGGGAACACTGAAGCTTTCTTT. Full variable domain (remainder filled in from reference TRBV2 and TRBJ1-1): EPEVTQTPSHQVTQMGQEVILRCVPISNHLYFYWYRQILGQKVEFLVSFYNNEISEKSEIFDDQFSVERPDGSNFTLKIRSTKLEDSAMYFCASTRVQGNTEAFFGQGTRLTVV.

CDR3 loop: CASSTAGTGANEQFF. The CDR3 coding sequence is TGCGCCAGCAGCACAGCCGGGACAGGGGCCAATGAGCAGTTCTTC. This chain joins TRBV5-1 and TRBJ2-1; 10 nucleotides line up with TRBD1. CDR3 length equals 15 residues. V gave up 4 bases and J gave up 6 bases; unmatched junction bases: 7. CDR1 and CDR2 from the germline V gene are SGHRS and YFSETQ. The full variable domain, completed using reference TRBV5-1 and TRBJ2-1, is KAGVTQTPRYLIKTRGQQVTLSCSPISGHRSVSWYQQTPGQGLQFLFEYFSETQRNKGNFPGRFSGRQFSNSRSEMNVSTLELGDSALYLCASSTAGTGANEQFFGPGTRLTVL.

This clone appeared a single time. The rearrangement joins TRBV2 to TRBJ1-1; D not certain. Germline V gives CDR1 SNHLY, CDR2 FYNNEI. The CDR3 sequence is 13 residues long. Trimming pared 7 bases from V and 2 bases from J, leaving 11 bases between. The CDR3 spells CASNYRSNTEAFF. The CDR3 bases are TGTGCCAGCAACTATCGCAGCAACACTGAAGCTTTCTTT.

The chain carries TRBV10-3 and TRBJ1-2; D is ambiguous. This CDR3 is built from 11 residues. In germline, CDR1 is ENHRY, CDR2 SYGVKD. Trimming stripped 2 bases from V and 6 bases from J, with 4 bases between. The CDR3 DNA follows: TGTGCCATCAGTGAGACAGATGGCTACACCTTC. Amino acids: CAISETDGYTF.

CDR3: CASTNTGFQETQYF. Written as DNA, the CDR3 is TGTGCCAGCACCAACACAGGGTTCCAAGAGACCCAGTACTTC. The rearrangement joins TRBV2 to TRBJ2-5, with D perhaps TRBD1 (6 bases). Trimming stripped 7 bases from V and 1 base from J, with 13 bases between. This CDR3 comprises 14 residues. CDR1 SNHLY and CDR2 FYNNEI come from the germline V gene.

The chain employs TRBV19 and TRBJ1-6; D might be TRBD1 (6 bases). CDR3 length equals 17 residues. CDR1 and CDR2 (germline): LNHDA, SQIVND (reference sequence). The V gene lost 5 bases and the J gene lost 0 bases, with 14 bases spanning the gap. CDR3 coding DNA: TGTGCCAGTAGTTTGCAGGGGCCTAGCTCCTATAATTCACCCCTCCACTTT. This codes for CASSLQGPSSYNSPLHF.

The chain has TRBV19 and TRBJ2-3, with 14 bases that match TRBD2. Germline CDR1 is LNHDA and CDR2 is SQIVND (reference sequence). The CDR3 runs 19 residues. V lost 5 bases and J lost 0; bases outside the gene matches: 10. CDR3 in amino acids: CASSPRTSGGRTSTDTQYF. CDR3 nucleotides: TGTGCCAGTAGTCCCAGGACTAGCGGGGGGAGAACTAGCACAGATACGCAGTATTTT.

The rearrangement uses TRBV7-9 and TRBJ1-5; D not resolved. The CDR3 has 14 residues. The germline V gene encodes CDR1 SEHNR and CDR2 FQNEAQ (reference sequence). Between the trimmed V and J ends, which lost 5 bases and 6 bases, there was a span of 14 bases. The CDR3 DNA sequence: TGTGCCAGCAGCCAAAGCGGGAGTAGTCAGCCCCAGCATTTT. Its translation is CASSQSGSSQPQHF.

The V and J genes are TRBV5-6 and TRBJ2-7; possibly TRBD2 for D (6 bases). Germline V gene data show CDR1 as SGHDT and CDR2 as YYEEEE. The CDR3 contains 13 residues. Trimming removed 4 bases from V and 2 bases from J, with 10 bases in between. The CDR3 nucleotides read TGTGCCAGCAGCCCACGGGGGACCTACGAGCAGTACTTC. The encoded protein is CASSPRGTYEQYF.